The 27 T cell receptor beta chains in this list originate from one sample, sequenced in a study of spatial heterogeneity in lung cancer. The time point: sample taken at primary tumor resection. In each case, whole RNA from tumor, nontumor lung or frozen PBMC was sequenced unsorted. MiXCR was run by TCRdb on the 5' RACE reads, yielding one entry per CDR3 protein. The table records tens of thousands of distinct CDR3 sequences, over 6% of them present only once. The source material was PBMCs, sampled at surgery. The source is a male donor with early-stage non-small cell lung cancer.

This clonotype was seen ten or more times. The genes are TRBV27 and TRBJ2-1; no reliable D call. The CDR3 runs to 12 residues. V was clipped by 5 bases and J by 3 bases, with 5 bases between them. Germline V gene sequence: CDR1 MNHEY, CDR2 SMNVEV (reference sequence). The CDR3 sequence is CASSTYYNEQFF. DNA of the CDR3: TGTGCCAGCAGTACCTACTACAATGAGCAGTTCTTC.

The sample holds many counts of this clonotype. The J gene is TRBJ1-1, the V gene TRBV20-1; tentative D call: TRBD1 (5 bases). V was clipped by 4 bases and J by 5 bases, with 14 bases between them. Germline V gene sequence: CDR1 DFQATT, CDR2 SNEGSKA (reference sequence). This CDR3 comprises 13 residues. The chain's CDR3 is CSATGPGRTEAFF. In DNA, the CDR3 is TGCAGTGCTACCGGCCCAGGGAGGACTGAAGCTTTCTTT.

This clonotype appeared a few times. The chain's CDR3 is CASSPSYEQYF. The CDR3 DNA follows: TGTGCCAGCAGTCCCAGCTACGAGCAGTACTTC. The chain has TRBV2 and TRBJ2-7; no clear D. V lost 5 bases and J lost 3, with 5 bases in between. The germline V gene encodes CDR1 SNHLY and CDR2 FYNNEI. The CDR3 runs to 11 residues.

This clonotype was seen at least ten times. The chain couples TRBV6-1 to TRBJ2-1; D unclear. V was trimmed by 4 bases and J by 9 bases, leaving 19 bases between them. The CDR3 has 15 amino acids. CDR1 MNHNS and CDR2 SASEGT come from the germline V gene. The CDR3 nucleotides are TGTGCCAGCAGTGGATTTACGTCTCTTGGTGGTGAGCAGTTCTTC. It encodes CASSGFTSLGGEQFF.

This clonotype has a count of ten or more. This chain links TRBV5-5 with TRBJ2-5, with D unresolved. V lost 4 bases, J lost 6 bases, and 10 bases lay in between. Germline V gene sequence: CDR1 SGHKS, CDR2 YYEKEE (reference sequence). The CDR3 spans 12 residues. The CDR3 bases are TGTGCCAGCAGCAGGGTCTTGCAGACCCAGTACTTC. Translating it yields CASSRVLQTQYF.

This clonotype was detected many times. This rearrangement joins TRBV7-2 to TRBJ2-1; D call uncertain. The CDR3 sequence is 15 residues long. The V end was cut by 5 bases, the J end by 0 bases, with 11 bases between. CDR1 is SGHTA and CDR2 is FQGNSA in the germline V gene. CDR3 coding DNA: TGTGCCAGCAGCCAATCGCTGGCCTCCTACAATGAGCAGTTCTTC. It specifies CASSQSLASYNEQFF. Filled out from reference TRBV7-2 and TRBJ2-1, the complete variable domain reads GAGVSQSPSNKVTEKGKDVELRCDPISGHTALYWYRQSLGQGLEFLIYFQGNSAPDKSGLPSDRFSAERTGGSVSTLTIQRTQQEDSAVYLCASSQSLASYNEQFFGPGTRLTVL.

In this sample, this clonotype turned up many times. The gene calls are TRBV20-1 and TRBJ1-3, with 7 bases that match TRBD1. The germline gives CDR1 DFQATT, CDR2 SNEGSKA (reference sequence). With 7 bases clipped from V and 0 bases from J, the junction kept 3 bases outside the gene matches. This CDR3 contains 13 residues. CDR3 residues: CSVDRSSGNTIYF. In nucleotides, the CDR3 is TGCAGTGTGGACAGGTCCTCTGGAAACACCATATATTTT.

The chain employs TRBV23-1 and TRBJ2-2; 9 nucleotides match TRBD1. TRBV23-1 is noted as an ORF with a role that remains uncertain. There are 17 residues in the CDR3. Unmatched junction bases numbered 10, after V lost 2 bases and J lost 6 bases. The CDR3 loop is CASSQPRDREASGELFF. CDR3 bases: TGCGCCAGCAGTCAACCGAGGGACAGGGAGGCATCCGGGGAGCTGTTTTTT.

This clonotype came up many times. This chain joins TRBV20-1 and TRBJ1-4; 7 positions match TRBD1. CDR1 DFQATT and CDR2 SNEGSKA come from the germline V gene (reference sequence). The length of the CDR3 is 14 residues. The CDR3 DNA reads as TGCAAAGACAGGGAATGTGGGTCGGATGAAAAACTGTTTTTT. It yields the protein CKDRECGSDEKLFF.

This clonotype was seen at least ten times. The rearrangement uses TRBV24-1 and TRBJ2-2, with D uncertain. The CDR3 sequence is 14 residues long. V shed 5 bases and J shed 4 bases, with 10 bases lying between them. The germline V gene has CDR1 KGHDR and CDR2 SFDVKD. DNA of the CDR3: TGTGCCACCAGTGCCTTGGGCGGCACCGGGGAGCTGTTTTTT. Protein product: CATSALGGTGELFF.

V is TRBV3-1 and J is TRBJ2-7; D is possibly TRBD2 (5 bases). Between the trimmed V and J ends, which lost 0 bases and 3 bases, there was a span of 15 bases. From germline, CDR1 is LGHDT and CDR2 YNNKEL (reference sequence). This CDR3 has 16 amino acids. The CDR3 region has the DNA TGTGCCAGCAGCCAAGAGGGGTCGGGGATCTACTACGAGCAGTACTTC. It translates to CASSQEGSGIYYEQYF.

Ten or more counts support this clonotype. V and J are TRBV20-1 and TRBJ2-5; D uncertain. Trimming shortened V by 1 base and J by 5 bases, and 14 bases separated the two germline ends. Germline V gives CDR1 DFQATT, CDR2 SNEGSKA (reference sequence). The CDR3 is 14 amino acids. This CDR3 reads CSARGPLLEETQYF. DNA for the CDR3: TGCAGTGCTAGAGGCCCCCTATTAGAGGAGACCCAGTACTTC.

This clonotype was observed a handful of times. The chain employs TRBV5-1 and TRBJ2-7; TRBD2 agrees at 11 bases. The germline V gene encodes CDR1 SGHRS and CDR2 YFSETQ. With 5 bases clipped from V and 3 bases from J, the junction kept 4 bases outside the gene matches. There are 14 residues in the CDR3. This chain's CDR3 is CASSRLAGNYEQYF. The CDR3 nucleotides are TGCGCCAGCAGTCGACTAGCGGGAAACTACGAGCAGTACTTC.

There are many counts of this clonotype. The gene calls are TRBV20-1 and TRBJ1-1; 7 bases line up with TRBD1. This CDR3 region has 13 residues. V was clipped by 5 bases and J by 4 bases; unmatched bases: 7. Germline CDR1 is DFQATT and CDR2 is SNEGSKA (reference sequence). CDR3 bases: TGCAGTGCTGAATCAGGGGGTAGCACTGAAGCTTTCTTT. Translating it yields CSAESGGSTEAFF.

This clonotype is termed medium-sized. The V call is TRBV28, the J call TRBJ1-1, with 9 bases fitting TRBD1. This CDR3 has 16 amino acids. Losses at the gene ends were 3 bases for V and 3 bases for J; bases not matched to a gene: 8. Germline V gene lookup returns CDR1 MDHEN and CDR2 SYDVKM. CDR3 nucleotide sequence: TGTGCCAGCAGTTTCCGGCGGGGACAGGGTTACACTGAAGCTTTCTTT. Translated, it gives CASSFRRGQGYTEAFF.

Ten or more counts support this clonotype. The chain combines TRBV9 with TRBJ2-7, with a tentative D call TRBD2 (5 bases). Germline lookup yields CDR1 SGDLS and CDR2 YYNGEE. The CDR3 sequence is 14 residues long. The V end lost 0 bases, the J end lost 3 bases, and 10 bases lay between the germline ends. The CDR3 loop reads CASSVGGGIYEQYF. The CDR3 DNA reads as TGTGCCAGCAGCGTAGGAGGAGGTATCTACGAGCAGTACTTC.

This clonotype came up many times. This chain links TRBV2 with TRBJ2-4, with TRBD2 as a possible D gene (5 bases). V lost 3 bases and J 0 bases, leaving 9 bases between the germline ends. The CDR3 sequence is 15 residues long. Germline V gene data show CDR1 as SNHLY and CDR2 as FYNNEI. The CDR3, as DNA: TGTGCCAGCAGTGACTCTGGACTAGCCAAAAACATTCAGTACTTC. It is translated as CASSDSGLAKNIQYF.

V gene TRBV27 combines with J gene TRBJ1-1; D might be TRBD1 (6 bases). The germline V gene encodes CDR1 MNHEY and CDR2 SMNVEV (reference sequence). The CDR3 consists of 15 residues. V was cut by 4 bases and J by 0 bases, with 12 bases left in between. The CDR3 DNA reads TGTGCCAGCAGTTCCCGAGGGGGACTGAACACTGAAGCTTTCTTT. Encoded protein: CASSSRGGLNTEAFF.

The table lists this clonotype with a few counts. The J gene is TRBJ2-3, the V gene TRBV7-2; D remains unclear. CDR3 length: 14 amino acids. Germline loops: CDR1 SGHTA, CDR2 FQGNSA. The V end lost 5 bases, the J end lost 2 bases, and 11 bases lay between the germline ends. CDR3 region: CASSPETFTDTQYF. The CDR3, as DNA: TGTGCCAGCAGCCCCGAAACTTTCACAGATACGCAGTATTTT.

There are a few counts of this clonotype. V is TRBV20-1 and J is TRBJ2-2; maybe TRBD2 (6 bases). Per the germline V gene, CDR1 is DFQATT and CDR2 is SNEGSKA (reference sequence). V was trimmed by 6 bases and J by 6 bases, leaving 20 bases between them. The CDR3 consists of 15 residues. The CDR3: CSAPDYLRGAGELFF. CDR3 nucleotides: TGCAGTGCCCCGGACTATCTAAGGGGAGCCGGGGAGCTGTTTTTT.

CDR3 loop: CAGKGPLTGVPFF. DNA of the CDR3: TGTGCCGGCAAGGGCCCCCTGACAGGGGTTCCGTTCTTC. The gene calls are TRBV28 and TRBJ2-1; 8 nucleotides match TRBD1. Germline V gene lookup returns CDR1 MDHEN and CDR2 SYDVKM. The CDR3 is made up of 13 amino acids. The trim removed 11 bases at V and 15 bases at J, leaving 18 bases unmatched.

This clonotype was detected a few times. The V and J genes are TRBV28 and TRBJ1-1, with D maybe TRBD1 (5 bases). Germline V CDR1 and CDR2: MDHEN, SYDVKM. The CDR3 consists of 13 residues. Deletions cut 6 bases from V and 2 bases from J, with 10 bases between. DNA for the CDR3: TGTGCCAGCAGCCCCGGGGGAAACACTGAAGCTTTCTTT. This sequence encodes CASSPGGNTEAFF.

This clonotype was detected many times. The chain combines TRBV20-1 with TRBJ2-7, with D unclear. The germline CDR1 and CDR2 sequences are DFQATT and SNEGSKA (reference sequence). Trimming removed 2 bases from V and 0 bases from J, with 14 bases in between. The CDR3 has 15 amino acids. The CDR3 DNA follows: TGCAGTGCTAGAAGCCCGCGGCTCCACTCCTACGAGCAGTACTTC. Translating it yields CSARSPRLHSYEQYF.

This clonotype was counted many times. The chain recombines TRBV19 with TRBJ2-1; 9 bases agree with TRBD1. Germline loops: CDR1 LNHDA, CDR2 SQIVND (reference sequence). The CDR3 extends over 16 amino acids. Trimming removed 10 bases from V and 0 bases from J; junction bases left unmatched: 10. For the CDR3, the DNA is TGTGCCACAATCAAGACAGGGGGAGTCTCCTACAATGAGCAGTTCTTC. This gives the protein CATIKTGGVSYNEQFF.

The sample holds a few counts of this clonotype. J is TRBJ2-1 and V is TRBV19, with D uncertain. The germline gives CDR1 LNHDA, CDR2 SQIVND (reference sequence). There are 13 residues in the CDR3. Trimming shortened V by 2 bases and J by 9 bases, and 11 bases separated the two germline ends. The CDR3 DNA follows: TGTGCCAGTAGTATAACTGGCGGAAGTGAGCAGTTCTTC. Its protein is CASSITGGSEQFF.

Ten or more counts support this clonotype. The chain carries TRBV5-1 and TRBJ2-1, with 9 bases aligning to TRBD2. The CDR3 is 15 residues long. V shed 0 bases, J shed 7 bases, and the junction held 5 bases outside the gene matches. Germline CDR1 reads SGHRS; CDR2 reads YFSETQ. The CDR3 region is CASSLVAGAENEQFF. The CDR3 DNA sequence: TGCGCCAGCAGCTTGGTAGCGGGAGCTGAGAATGAGCAGTTCTTC.

This clonotype was observed many times. J is TRBJ2-5 and V is TRBV2; 10 bases match TRBD2. With 9 bases clipped from V and 3 bases from J, the junction kept 4 bases outside the gene matches. Germline CDR1 reads SNHLY; CDR2 reads FYNNEI. This CDR3 is built from 13 residues. The CDR3 DNA reads TGTGCCAGTACCGGGACTAGCGAAGAGACCCAGTACTTC. Protein sequence: CASTGTSEETQYF.